This T cell receptor beta chain originates from a study of CD8 T cells in Susac syndrome. Random hexamers primed reverse transcription of roughly 0.5 to 1 ug RNA. Each CDR3 protein is one row after TCRdb ran MiXCR on the immunoSEQ multiplex PCR reads. In the table there are 210,000 or so distinct CDR3 sequences, about 95% of which are singletons. J gave up 5 bases and V 5 bases, and 8 bases lay outside the gene matches. The germline gives CDR1 MNHNS, CDR2 SASEGT. This CDR3 has 16 amino acids. Sequencing was carried out using CD4+ T cells from PBMCs. J is TRBJ1-6 and V is TRBV6-1, with 8 positions matching TRBD1. The TCR sequence derives from a human donor with Susac syndrome. CDR3 nucleotide sequence: TGTGCCAGCAGTCGACTCAGGGGGCAAGATAATTCACCCCTCCACTTT. Protein product: CASSRLRGQDNSPLHF.